This TCR beta chain came from a study of blood T cells in healthy people across ages. Study-wide context: When template switching was applied, about one barcoded beta molecule was captured per two T cells. Broader study findings: A greater number of naive CD4+ cells and higher diversity distinguished long-lived donors from aged donors.

PCR was performed a second time for roughly 7 to 11 cycles using a sample-barcoded 5' primer and a J-beta primer mix. Every molecule of cDNA carried a tag from a template-switch adaptor with 12 random nucleotides. TCRdb called the 5' RACE reads again in MiXCR, with one record for every CDR3 protein. The sample lists 800,000 or so distinct CDR3 sequences; approximately 65% were seen once. Worth noting for this clonotype: Its antigen is not known.

V was cut by 1 base and J by 9 bases, with 9 bases left in between. The CDR3 contains 12 residues. Germline V CDR1 and CDR2: SEHNR, FQNEAQ (reference sequence). Researchers report isolating at least 6 million PBMCs per sample. V usage is TRBV7-9 and J usage is TRBJ1-1, with D uncertain. Sequencing was performed on blood. The receptor's source is a young man in good health. The CDR3 loop is CASSLERAKAFF. The CDR3 DNA sequence: TGTGCCAGCAGCTTAGAGCGGGCTAAAGCTTTCTTT.